This note documents a single TCR beta chain sequence. This specimen belongs to a study of blood T cell repertoires in COVID-19. Study background: From the United States, Italy and Spain came samples of acute and convalescent COVID-19. Sources were T cells, B-cell-depleted T cells, or PBMCs; the material itself was cDNA or gDNA.

The V end was cut by 7 bases, the J end by 2 bases, with 16 bases between. Germline CDR1 and CDR2: SGDLS and YYNGEE. The CDR3 runs to 15 residues. Authors' analysis steps: Amplifying reference gene primers gave estimates of nucleated cell counts. Sequencing was performed with immunoSEQ multiplex PCR; in TCRdb, only in-frame clones are kept and a portion is missing. D and trimming come from the DNA, and the V and J calls and clone size come from that table. The sample has roughly 200,000 clones, 90% seen once. V and J are TRBV9 and TRBJ2-1, with unresolved D. Material for sequencing was peripheral blood. The sequence was collected from a man in his fifties or sixties with acute or convalescent COVID-19. The CDR3 coding sequence is TGTGCCAGCTCCTTAGTGGAACAGCCCTACAATGAGCAGTTCTTC. This encodes CASSLVEQPYNEQFF. The full variable domain, rest sourced from reference TRBV9 and TRBJ2-1, is DSGVTQTPKHLITATGQRVTLRCSPRSGDLSVYWYQQSLDQGLQFLIQYYNGEERAKGNILERFSAQQFPDLHSELNLSSLELGDSALYFCASSLVEQPYNEQFFGPGTRLTVL.